This T cell receptor (beta chain) originates from a study of cytomegalovirus exposure and HLA in healthy donors. Amplification used 60 Vbeta primers and 13 Jbeta primers. Profiling relied on immunoSEQ multiplex PCR, and the TCRdb table lists in-frame clones only, not all of them. The sample lists a few hundred thousand clones; around 80% were seen once. Regarding this clone: The target antigen is unknown.

Study-level findings and limits: Most likely, a cluster of highly shared sequence variants arose as a sequencing artifact.

In germline, CDR1 is SGHVS, CDR2 FNYEAQ. The length of the CDR3 is 15 residues. The V gene lost 4 bases and the J gene lost 0 bases, with 11 bases spanning the gap. The rearrangement links TRBV7-6 to TRBJ2-3; D perhaps matches TRBD2 (6 bases). The sequence came from a girl aged 2 to 10 in good health and CMV-seronegative. The specimen was PBMCs. The CDR3 bases are TGTGCCAGCAGCTACCCGGGAGCGAGCACAGATACGCAGTATTTT. This gives the protein CASSYPGASTDTQYF.